This passage covers 13 T cell receptor beta chains from one sample sequenced in a study of blood T cells in healthy people across ages. Primed by a sample-barcoded 5' primer and a J-beta primer mix, a second PCR proceeded for roughly 6 to 12 cycles. TCRdb re-called the 5' RACE reads with MiXCR, one entry per CDR3 protein. The table shows some 670,000 distinct CDR3 sequences, with 45% to 60% occurring only once. Sequences were obtained from blood. These receptors originate from a woman over 75 in good health.

V is TRBV12-3 or TRBV12-4 and J is TRBJ2-5; weak D call: TRBD1 (5 bases). Trimming left V 3 bases short and J 11 bases short, with 22 bases between. The CDR3 is made up of 15 amino acids. CDR3: CASSLPTVPTYEQYF. The DNA for the CDR3 is TGTGCCAGCAGTTTGCCGACAGTACCTACATATGAGCAGTACTTC.

This clonotype was picked up many times. This chain links TRBV7-9 with TRBJ2-1; D remains ambiguous. Germline V gene data show CDR1 as SEHNR and CDR2 as FQNEAQ (reference sequence). V lost 1 base and J lost 6, with 13 bases in between. CDR3 size: 15 residues. Here the CDR3 reads CASSLGSGSGNEQFF. The DNA for the CDR3 is TGTGCCAGCAGCTTAGGTTCCGGGTCGGGCAATGAGCAGTTCTTC.

This clonotype occurred many times. The V gene is TRBV6-6, the J gene TRBJ2-5; D not resolved. There are 13 residues in the CDR3. Germline V lookup: CDR1 MNHNY, CDR2 SVGAGI (reference sequence). Trimming pared 2 bases from V and 3 bases from J, leaving 7 bases between. CDR3 nucleotide sequence: TGTGCCAGCAGTTACCTTCCCGAAGAGACCCAGTACTTC. This codes for CASSYLPEETQYF.

This clonotype was counted between two and nine times. The chain has TRBV6-2 or TRBV6-3 and TRBJ1-6, with TRBD1 matching 10 bases. CDR3 length: 17 amino acids. The V segment lost 0 bases and the J segment 9 bases; nucleotides outside the gene matches: 8. The germline CDR1 and CDR2 sequences are MNHEY and SVGEGT. CDR3 residues: CASSYSPGQGFRSPLHF. DNA of the CDR3: TGTGCCAGCAGTTACTCTCCGGGACAGGGGTTTCGTTCACCCCTCCACTTT.

This clonotype was seen repeatedly, ten times or more. The CDR3 protein is CSVLSNSPLHF. CDR3 DNA sequence: TGCAGTGTCCTCTCTAATTCACCCCTCCACTTT. The rearrangement links TRBV20-1 to TRBJ1-6; no definite D call. The CDR3 runs to 11 residues. Germline-derived CDR1 and CDR2 are DFQATT and SNEGSKA (reference sequence). Trimming left V 7 bases short and J 6 bases short, with 7 bases between.

This clonotype was seen only a few times. V usage is TRBV5-1 and J usage is TRBJ2-7; 8 bases are a match to TRBD1. Trimming removed 5 bases from V and 0 bases from J; junction bases left unmatched: 10. This CDR3 has 16 residues. CDR1 and CDR2 (germline): SGHRS, YFSETQ. CDR3 nucleotides: TGCGCCAGCAGTTACCCTGGGGACAGGATCTCCTACGAGCAGTACTTC. Encoded protein: CASSYPGDRISYEQYF.

The V and J genes are TRBV20-1 and TRBJ2-3, with D uncertain. This CDR3 is 15 amino acids long. From germline, CDR1 is DFQATT and CDR2 SNEGSKA (reference sequence). V was cut by 1 base and J by 4 bases, with 15 bases left in between. The CDR3 region has the DNA TGCAGTGCTAGAGGGGTCGAGAGCTGGTCAGATACGCAGTATTTT. Its protein is CSARGVESWSDTQYF.

This clonotype was seen at least ten times. V and J are TRBV28 and TRBJ2-7, with a weak D call TRBD1 (5 bases). In germline, CDR1 is MDHEN, CDR2 SYDVKM. V lost 5 bases to trimming and J lost 3 bases, with 8 bases between them. The length of the CDR3 is 12 residues. The CDR3: CASSADSYEQYF. Written as DNA, the CDR3 is TGTGCCAGCAGTGCCGACAGCTACGAGCAGTACTTC.

In its sample, this clonotype was seen many times. V and J are TRBV7-9 and TRBJ2-1, with D unclear. The CDR3 covers 15 residues. V lost 5 bases and J 0 bases, leaving 11 bases between the germline ends. Germline V gene lookup returns CDR1 SEHNR and CDR2 FQNEAQ (reference sequence). This CDR3 reads CASSRSASSYNEQFF. CDR3 bases: TGTGCCAGCAGCCGCAGTGCGAGCTCCTACAATGAGCAGTTCTTC.

At least ten counts were recorded for this clonotype. This chain uses TRBV20-1 with TRBJ2-5; 12 bases map to TRBD2. Per germline, CDR1 DFQATT and CDR2 SNEGSKA (reference sequence). Trimming at V came to 3 bases and at J to 5 bases, leaving 7 bases not matched to a gene. This CDR3 has 15 residues. The CDR3 loop is CSASRRTSGAETQYF. For the CDR3, the DNA is TGCAGTGCTAGTCGCAGGACTAGCGGGGCCGAGACCCAGTACTTC.

There are many counts of this clonotype. This rearrangement joins TRBV5-1 to TRBJ2-1, with 11 bases aligning to TRBD2. The CDR3 sequence is 15 residues long. Germline CDR1 and CDR2: SGHRS and YFSETQ. The trim removed 2 bases at V and 9 bases at J, leaving 7 bases unmatched. In DNA form, the CDR3 reads TGCGCCAGCAGCTTACTAGCGGGGGCGATCGGTGAGCAGTTCTTC. Protein: CASSLLAGAIGEQFF.

The V gene is TRBV20-1, the J gene TRBJ2-3; D gene unclear. The CDR3 is 16 amino acids. Germline V lookup: CDR1 DFQATT, CDR2 SNEGSKA (reference sequence). The V and J ends lost 3 bases and 0 bases respectively, with 16 bases between them. The CDR3 sequence: CSASLRTGLSTDTQYF. DNA of the CDR3: TGCAGTGCTAGCCTTAGAACCGGCCTTAGCACAGATACGCAGTATTTT.

There are many counts of this clonotype. The chain uses TRBV7-2 and TRBJ2-3, with unresolved D. Trimming took 5 bases from V and 14 from J, leaving 20 bases between them. The germline gives CDR1 SGHTA, CDR2 FQGNSA. The CDR3 runs 13 residues. The DNA for the CDR3 is TGTGCCAGCAGCAACGAGCGCCAGCTCCCGGCGTATTTT. Translated: CASSNERQLPAYF. Full variable domain (rest looked up from reference TRBV7-2 and TRBJ2-3): GAGVSQSPSNKVTEKGKDVELRCDPISGHTALYWYRQSLGQGLEFLIYFQGNSAPDKSGLPSDRFSAERTGGSVSTLTIQRTQQEDSAVYLCASSNERQLPAYFGPGTRLTVL.